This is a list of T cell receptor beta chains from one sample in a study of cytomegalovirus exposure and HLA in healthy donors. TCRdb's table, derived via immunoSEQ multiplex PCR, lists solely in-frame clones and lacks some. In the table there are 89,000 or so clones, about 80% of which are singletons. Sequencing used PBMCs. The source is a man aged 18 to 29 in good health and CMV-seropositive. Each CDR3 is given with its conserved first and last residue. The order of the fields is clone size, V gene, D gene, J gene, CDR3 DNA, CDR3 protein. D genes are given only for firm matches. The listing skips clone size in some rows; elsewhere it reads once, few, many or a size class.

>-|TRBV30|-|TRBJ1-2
TGTGCCTGGAGTGGTAGCTATGGCTACACCTTC
CAWSGSYGYTF
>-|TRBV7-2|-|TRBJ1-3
TGTGCCAGCAGCCGCGGGGCAGCTCGAACTACTGGAAACACCATATATTTT
CASSRGAARTTGNTIYF
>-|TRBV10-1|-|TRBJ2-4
TGCGCCAGCAGGGAACGTCCTTCGGAGGGCGTTCAGTACTTC
CASRERPSEGVQYF
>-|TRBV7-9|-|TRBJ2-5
TGTGCCAGCAGCCAGGGACACATCCAAGAGACCCAGTACTTC
CASSQGHIQETQYF
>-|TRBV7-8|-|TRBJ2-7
TGTGCCAGCAGCTTATATCAGGGGAGCTCCTACGAGCAGTACTTC
CASSLYQGSSYEQYF
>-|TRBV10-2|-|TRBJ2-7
TGCGCCAGCATCGGGGTTAGCCCCTACGAGCAGTACTTC
CASIGVSPYEQYF
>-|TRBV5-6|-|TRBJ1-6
TGTGCCAGCAGCTTGGGTGACAGGCATAATTCACCCCTCCACTTT
CASSLGDRHNSPLHF
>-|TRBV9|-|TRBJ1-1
TGTGCCAGCAGCGCTGGGACATTAGGGAACACTGAAGCTTTCTTT
CASSAGTLGNTEAFF
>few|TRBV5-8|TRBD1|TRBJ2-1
TGTGCCAGCAGCGCCAGTTACAGGACAGGGCGGTCCTACAATGAGCAGTTCTTC
CASSASYRTGRSYNEQFF
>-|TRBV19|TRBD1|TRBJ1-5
TGTGCCAGTAGTCCCCTGACAGGGGAACAGCCCCAGCATTTT
CASSPLTGEQPQHF
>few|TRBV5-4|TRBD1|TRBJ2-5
TGTGCCAGCAGCTTGACCCGGGACAGCTTTAGAGAGACCCAGTACTTC
CASSLTRDSFRETQYF
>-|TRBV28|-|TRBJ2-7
TGTGCCAGCAGTTTATTACACTACGAGCAGTACTTC
CASSLLHYEQYF
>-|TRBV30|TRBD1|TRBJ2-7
TGTGCCTGGAGTGTAAAGGGGGCTAGGGACGAGCAGTACTTC
CAWSVKGARDEQYF
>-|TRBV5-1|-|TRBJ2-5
TGCGCCAGCAGCTTGACCGGGTCCCAAGAGACCCAGTACTTC
CASSLTGSQETQYF
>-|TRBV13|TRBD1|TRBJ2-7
TGTGCCAGCAGTCGTATTGGGACAGGTGTCGCCGAGCAGTACTTC
CASSRIGTGVAEQYF
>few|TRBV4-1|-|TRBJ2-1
TGCGCCAGCAACCCAGGGTCGGAAGACTACAATGAGCAGTTCTTC
CASNPGSEDYNEQFF
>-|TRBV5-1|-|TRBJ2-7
TGCGCCAGCAGCTTGGAGAGCAGGGGCCTTTACGAGCAGTACTTC
CASSLESRGLYEQYF
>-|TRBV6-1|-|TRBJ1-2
TGTGCCAGCAGTGAAGCGTTCACCAGGGCCCTTTTCTATGGCTACACCTTC
CASSEAFTRALFYGYTF
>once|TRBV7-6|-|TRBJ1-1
TGTGCCAGCAGCGCACAGAGGGGGACTGAAGCTTTCTTT
CASSAQRGTEAFF
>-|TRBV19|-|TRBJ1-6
TGTGCCAGTACGGGAAGCTCCTATAATTCACCCCTCCACTTT
CASTGSSYNSPLHF
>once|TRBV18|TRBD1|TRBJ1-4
TGTGCCAGCTCACTGCTTGAGGACAGGGGTAGCGAAAAACTGTTTTTT
CASSLLEDRGSEKLFF
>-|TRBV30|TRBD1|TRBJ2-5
TGTGCCTGGAGTGTTGGGGACAGGGGATGGTGGGTGCAGTACTTC
CAWSVGDRGWWVQYF
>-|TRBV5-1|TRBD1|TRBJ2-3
TGCGCCAGCAGCTTGGTCCCCGACAGGGCGATCACAGATACGCAGTATTTT
CASSLVPDRAITDTQYF
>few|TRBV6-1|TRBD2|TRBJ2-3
TGTGCCAGCAGTGGGGCGGGGGGGATAGATACGCAGTATTTT
CASSGAGGIDTQYF
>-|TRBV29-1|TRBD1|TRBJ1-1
TGCAGCGCCTACTCCCCCCGGGACAGGGAAGCTTTCTTT
CSAYSPRDREAFF
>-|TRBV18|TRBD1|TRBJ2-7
TGTGCCAGCTCACCGGGGACAGGACGCTACGAGCAGTACTTC
CASSPGTGRYEQYF
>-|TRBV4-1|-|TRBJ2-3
TGCGCCAGCAGCCAAGTGGACACTGCTAGCACAGATACGCAGTATTTT
CASSQVDTASTDTQYF
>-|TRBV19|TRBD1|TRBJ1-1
TGTGCCAGTAGTATAGTAGGACAGGGCATTATGAACACTGAAGCTTTCTTT
CASSIVGQGIMNTEAFF
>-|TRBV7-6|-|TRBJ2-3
TGTGCCAGCAGCTCCAGGGCTGGGACGCAGTATTTT
CASSSRAGTQYF